This T cell receptor beta chain was sequenced during a study of PD-L1 blockade in urothelial cancer. Across the whole study: Each participant's history included 0 to 3 prior chemotherapy regimens.

Profiling relied on immunoSEQ multiplex PCR, and the TCRdb table lists in-frame clones only, not all of them. The table has tens of thousands of clones, roughly 80% seen once. In regard to this clone: Its antigen is still unknown.

Time point here: pretreatment peripheral blood. J was trimmed by 5 bases and V by 5 bases; bases with no gene match: 12. Germline CDR1 GTSNPN, CDR2 SVGIG (reference sequence). CDR3 length equals 15 residues. Findings and caveats of the study: Tumor-linked clones in blood grew more by 3 weeks in durable-benefit patients. Survival was better when pretreatment blood TCR clonality fell below the median.

The source of this sequence is a man in his forties with urothelial cancer. The source material was PBMCs, sampled around atezolizumab (anti-PD-L1) treatment. The J gene is TRBJ1-2, the V gene TRBV30; 9 nucleotides agree with TRBD1. CDR3 DNA: TGTGCCTGGGCCTCTTCCGGGACAGGGAGATATGGCTACACCTTC. Its protein product is CAWASSGTGRYGYTF.